A single sample is the source of the 18 T cell receptor beta chains below, sequenced in a study of technical replicates of blood from a handful of donors (dated by TCRdb to the late 2010s). Library prep was done by the immunoSEQ multiplex PCR assay. Sourced from immuneACCESS, this table was stored by TCRdb with only in-frame sequences that have V and J called. A share of the clones is absent; for the studies checked, an unresolved V gene accounts for under half, and the remainder has no known explanation. The sample records 56,000 or so clones, around 95% of which are singletons. The biggest ten clones account for around 4% of the sample. The source material was PBMCs. Every receptor here comes from a human donor in good health. Some clones in this sample may be carry-over from other donors' samples.

The chain has TRBV6-5 and TRBJ1-1, with 10 positions matching TRBD1. This CDR3 is built from 15 residues. Germline V lookup: CDR1 MNHEY, CDR2 SVGAGI. The ends lost 6 bases at V and 6 bases at J; junction bases unmatched: 10. The CDR3, as DNA: TGTGCCAGCAGAAAGTCCGGGACAGGGGTCCCTGAAGCTTTCTTT. Protein product: CASRKSGTGVPEAFF.

The chain couples TRBV10-3 to TRBJ1-1; D not certain. The CDR3 covers 13 residues. The V and J ends lost 0 bases and 9 bases respectively, with 11 bases between them. Germline V gene lookup returns CDR1 ENHRY and CDR2 SYGVKD. CDR3 sequence reads: CAISESKTRQAFF. As DNA, the CDR3 is TGTGCCATCAGTGAGTCGAAGACAAGACAAGCTTTCTTT.

This clone qualifies as medium-sized. The chain combines TRBV15 with TRBJ1-1; no definite D call. From germline, CDR1 is LNHNV and CDR2 YYDKDF (reference sequence). This CDR3 has 16 amino acids. V gave up 0 bases and J gave up 0 bases, with 11 bases separating them. This chain's CDR3 is CATSRDRVALNTEAFF. CDR3 DNA: TGTGCCACCAGCAGAGATCGGGTGGCTCTGAACACTGAAGCTTTCTTT.

This chain connects TRBV2 to TRBJ2-7, with D perhaps TRBD1 (6 bases). CDR1 and CDR2 from the germline V gene are SNHLY and FYNNEI. This CDR3 has 14 amino acids. The germline V and J ends were trimmed by 8 bases and 0 bases, with 14 bases remaining between them. CDR3: CASGARQDSYEQYF. DNA of the CDR3: TGTGCCAGCGGAGCGAGACAGGACTCCTACGAGCAGTACTTC.

The V gene is TRBV7-9, the J gene TRBJ1-5; TRBD1 agrees at 7 bases. Germline V lookup: CDR1 SEHNR, CDR2 FQNEAQ (reference sequence). The ends lost 5 bases at V and 5 bases at J; junction bases unmatched: 6. This CDR3 has 14 amino acids. The CDR3 region has the DNA TGTGCCAGCAGCCGGGGACAGCCAGATCAGCCCCAGCATTTT. Residues: CASSRGQPDQPQHF.

The rearrangement links TRBV6-4 to TRBJ2-3, with a tentative D call TRBD1 (5 bases). CDR3 length equals 15 residues. The V gene's germline CDR1 is MRHNA and CDR2 SNTAGT. V was shortened by 3 bases and J by 5 bases, with 15 bases between the two germline ends. CDR3 loop: CASSDSLGAVDTQYF. CDR3 in DNA: TGTGCCAGCAGTGATTCACTTGGGGCCGTAGATACGCAGTATTTT.

The chain carries TRBV29-1 and TRBJ2-7; TRBD2 matches at 7 bases. Per the germline V gene, CDR1 is SQVTM and CDR2 is ANQGSEA. V shed 0 bases, J shed 7 bases, and the junction held 6 bases outside the gene matches. The length of the CDR3 is 13 residues. CDR3 sequence reads: CSVEDRTRWEQYF. The CDR3 DNA follows: TGCAGCGTTGAAGATAGGACTAGGTGGGAGCAGTACTTC.

This chain joins TRBV7-9 and TRBJ2-2; 10 positions agree with TRBD1. The CDR3 is 16 residues long. The J segment lost 3 bases and the V segment lost 6 bases, leaving 7 bases of the junction unmatched. Per the germline V gene, CDR1 is SEHNR and CDR2 is FQNEAQ (reference sequence). The DNA for the CDR3 is TGTGCCAGCAGTATAGACAGGGGGCGATACACCGGGGAGCTGTTTTTT. Translation: CASSIDRGRYTGELFF. Using reference TRBV7-9 and TRBJ2-2 for the parts outside the CDR3, the full variable domain is DTGVSQNPRHKITKRGQNVTFRCDPISEHNRLYWYRQTLGQGPEFLTYFQNEAQLEKSRLLSDRFSAERPKGSFSTLEIQRTEQGDSAMYLCASSIDRGRYTGELFFGEGSRLTVL.

This clone was picked up one time. The chain has TRBV15 and TRBJ2-2, with D perhaps matching TRBD1 (6 bases). The CDR3 sequence is 15 residues long. Germline V lookup: CDR1 LNHNV, CDR2 YYDKDF (reference sequence). V lost 0 bases, J lost 6 bases, and 11 bases lay in between. The CDR3 nucleotides are TGTGCCACCAGCAGAGAGGGGGCCGGAGCCGGGGAGCTGTTTTTT. Its translation: CATSREGAGAGELFF. Full variable domain (missing parts from reference TRBV15 and TRBJ2-2): DAMVIQNPRYQVTQFGKPVTLSCSQTLNHNVMYWYQQKSSQAPKLLFHYYDKDFNNEADTPDNFQSRRPNTSFCFLDIRSPGLGDTAMYLCATSREGAGAGELFFGEGSRLTVL.

This clone was found a few times. V usage is TRBV6-4 and J usage is TRBJ1-1, with a tentative D call TRBD1 (6 bases). This CDR3 contains 13 residues. V gave up 5 bases and J gave up 0 bases, with 7 bases separating them. CDR1 and CDR2 from the germline V gene are MRHNA and SNTAGT. CDR3 sequence (DNA): TGTGCCAGCAGTCCAGGGGTGAACACTGAAGCTTTCTTT. Its translation is CASSPGVNTEAFF.

The chain joins TRBV5-1 to TRBJ1-3; 7 nucleotides align to TRBD1. J gave up 0 bases and V 4 bases, and 7 bases lay outside the gene matches. The germline gives CDR1 SGHRS, CDR2 YFSETQ. The CDR3 loop spans 16 amino acids. The CDR3 loop reads CASSPGQPNSGNTIYF. The CDR3 nucleotides read TGCGCCAGCAGCCCGGGACAGCCGAACTCTGGAAACACCATATATTTT.

This clone was seen only once. The genes are TRBV6-5 and TRBJ2-7, with 8 nucleotides matching TRBD2. Germline assignment: CDR1 MNHEY and CDR2 SVGAGI. With 6 bases clipped from V and 4 bases from J, the junction kept 5 bases outside the gene matches. The CDR3 spans 13 residues. The CDR3: CASSRTSRYEQYF. CDR3 nucleotide sequence: TGTGCCAGCAGCAGGACTAGCCGATACGAGCAGTACTTC.

The genes are TRBV21-1 and TRBJ2-5; the table's D gene call, TRBD2, was not cross checked with the DNA. TRBV21-1 is listed as a pseudogene. The CDR3 is 13 residues long. CDR3 coding DNA: TGTGCCAGCAGCAAATGGAGGTCAGAGACCCAGTACTTC. It yields the protein CASSKWRSETQYF.

This clone occurred a few times. The chain carries TRBV4-2 and TRBJ2-2, with TRBD2 matching over 7 bases. Trimming removed 4 bases from V and 6 bases from J; junction bases left unmatched: 14. Germline CDR1 and CDR2: LGHNA and YNFKEQ. This CDR3 is 17 amino acids long. The CDR3 loop reads CASSPKGRGALAGELFF. CDR3 in DNA: TGTGCCAGCAGCCCTAAGGGGAGGGGAGCTTTGGCCGGGGAGCTGTTTTTT.

This clone occurred a few times. V and J are TRBV19 and TRBJ2-6; D remains unclear. The V gene's germline CDR1 is LNHDA and CDR2 SQIVND (reference sequence). Trimming took off 3 bases at V and 0 bases at J, with 6 bases between the two ends. The CDR3 consists of 15 residues. The CDR3 DNA is TGTGCCAGTAGTATGCGGATCTCTGGGGCCAACGTCCTGACTTTC. This gives the protein CASSMRISGANVLTF.

Relative to its sample, this clone is large. The chain employs TRBV18 and TRBJ1-6; 7 bases are a match to TRBD1. V was pared by 3 bases and J by 7 bases, with 6 bases of the junction left unmatched. This CDR3 contains 15 residues. CDR1 is KGHSH, CDR2 LQKENI, per germline. CDR3 sequence reads: CASSPDRERNSPLHF. The CDR3 coding sequence is TGTGCCAGCTCACCCGACAGGGAGAGGAATTCACCCCTCCACTTT. Filled out from reference TRBV18 and TRBJ1-6, the complete variable domain reads NAGVMQNPRHLVRRRGQEARLRCSPMKGHSHVYWYRQLPEEGLKFMVYLQKENIIDESGMPKERFSAEFPKEGPSILRIQQVVRGDSAAYFCASSPDRERNSPLHFGNGTRLTVT.

This clone was counted a single time. The chain employs TRBV6-5 and TRBJ2-1; 7 positions match TRBD2. The J segment lost 5 bases and the V segment lost 2 bases, leaving 6 bases of the junction unmatched. This CDR3 comprises 15 residues. Germline V gene data show CDR1 as MNHEY and CDR2 as SVGAGI. The CDR3 DNA reads as TGTGCCAGCAGTTACGGGGCGGGGGTCGACAATGAGCAGTTCTTC. Translation gives CASSYGAGVDNEQFF.

The chain has TRBV5-1 and TRBJ1-6; tentative D call: TRBD1 (5 bases). The CDR3 consists of 14 residues. V was cut by 0 bases and J by 10 bases, with 11 bases left in between. Germline CDR1 is SGHRS and CDR2 is YFSETQ. The CDR3 sequence: CASSLATARSPLHF. The CDR3 DNA reads as TGCGCCAGCAGCTTGGCGACAGCTCGGTCACCCCTCCACTTT.